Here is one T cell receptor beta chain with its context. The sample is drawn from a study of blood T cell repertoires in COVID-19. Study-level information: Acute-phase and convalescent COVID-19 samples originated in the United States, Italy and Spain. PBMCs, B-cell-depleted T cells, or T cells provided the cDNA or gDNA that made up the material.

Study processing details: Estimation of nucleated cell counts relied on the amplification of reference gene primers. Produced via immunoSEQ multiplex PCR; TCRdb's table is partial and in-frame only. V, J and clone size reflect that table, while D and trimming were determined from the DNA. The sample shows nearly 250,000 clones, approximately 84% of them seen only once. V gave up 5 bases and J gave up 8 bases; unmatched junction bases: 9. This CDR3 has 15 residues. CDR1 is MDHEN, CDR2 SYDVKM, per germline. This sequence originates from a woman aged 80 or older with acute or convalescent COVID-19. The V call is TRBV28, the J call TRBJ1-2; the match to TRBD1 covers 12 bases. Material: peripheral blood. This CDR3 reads CASSQTGTGGDGYTF. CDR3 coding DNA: TGTGCCAGCAGTCAGACCGGGACAGGGGGCGACGGCTACACCTTC.